This T cell receptor beta chain emerged from a study of shared clonotypes between healthy human individuals. Each PCR replicate run on unsorted PBMC took in around 290 ng DNA, around 30,000 T cell genomes. Sequenced by immunoSEQ multiplex PCR; TCRdb stores in-frame clones only, minus some. The data hold approximately 440,000 clones, with approximately 77% observed a single time. Germline V CDR1 and CDR2: ENHRY, SYGVKD. V gave up 11 bases and J gave up 4 bases; unmatched junction bases: 6. The CDR3 spans 12 residues. This receptor was taken from a woman between 40 and 50 years old in good health. Some clones in this sample may be carry-over from other donors' samples. What was sequenced was PBMCs. The chain couples TRBV10-3 to TRBJ1-1; 8 bases align to TRBD1. The CDR3 DNA sequence: TGTGCCGCGCAGGGGGCGGGCACTGAAGCTTTCTTT. Translation: CAAQGAGTEAFF.